These T cell receptor beta chains were read from a single sample in a study of blood T cells in healthy people across ages. TCRdb ran MiXCR on the 5' RACE reads and lists one entry per CDR3 protein. Of a few hundred thousand distinct CDR3 sequences listed, about 25% are singletons. In addition, the sample was reused for a study of T cells of mothers and their children.

The sequenced material came from blood. Receptor source: a boy younger than 10 in good health. Each CDR3 is given with its conserved first and last residue. Each record gives: CDR3 protein, CDR3 DNA, clone size, J gene, D gene, V gene. D genes are given only for firm matches. Clone size is given for some rows only: seen once, a few or many times, or a class if the clone is expanded.

CASSKHWTVNTEAFF	TGCGCCAGCAGCAAGCACTGGACGGTGAACACTGAAGCTTTCTTT	-	TRBJ1-1	-	TRBV5-1
CASSQDLVGFSGANVLTF	TGTGCCAGCAGCCAAGATTTGGTCGGTTTCTCTGGGGCCAACGTCCTGACTTTC	-	TRBJ2-6	-	TRBV14
CASSVGARVLDTQYF	TGTGCCAGCAGCGTAGGGGCTAGGGTGTTAGATACGCAGTATTTT	few	TRBJ2-3	-	TRBV9
CATSGPGTGLRNEQFF	TGTGCCACCAGTGGTCCAGGGACAGGACTCCGAAATGAGCAGTTCTTC	-	TRBJ2-1	TRBD1	TRBV24-1
CASSIVVFTEAFF	TGCGCCAGCAGTATTGTAGTTTTCACTGAAGCTTTCTTT	-	TRBJ1-1	-	TRBV5-1
CASSLAWRLSTDTQYF	TGTGCCAGCAGCTTAGCGTGGCGGCTGAGCACAGATACGCAGTATTTT	-	TRBJ2-3	-	TRBV7-9
CASSLVRTVQETQYF	TGCGCCAGCAGCTTGGTAAGGACAGTCCAAGAGACCCAGTACTTC	-	TRBJ2-5	-	TRBV5-1
CASSVPLAWSNNEQFF	TGTGCCAGCAGTGTCCCACTAGCGTGGTCTAACAATGAGCAGTTCTTC	few	TRBJ2-1	TRBD2	TRBV12-3/TRBV12-4
CASSARVGVNTGELFF	TGTGCCAGCTCAGCCAGGGTAGGAGTGAACACCGGGGAGCTGTTTTTT	few	TRBJ2-2	-	TRBV18
CSVWTETQYF	TGCAGCGTTTGGACGGAGACCCAGTACTTC	few	TRBJ2-5	-	TRBV29-1
CASSLQGGPNTEAFF	TGTGCCAGCAGCTTACAAGGGGGACCGAACACTGAAGCTTTCTTT	-	TRBJ1-1	-	TRBV11-2
CASSFRTSGPQETQYF	TGCGCCAGCAGCTTCCGGACTAGCGGTCCACAAGAGACCCAGTACTTC	few	TRBJ2-5	TRBD2	TRBV5-1
CASTSLDRGMNTEAFF	TGCGCCAGCACCTCGCTCGACAGGGGAATGAACACTGAAGCTTTCTTT	-	TRBJ1-1	TRBD1	TRBV5-1
CASSFPKSSYNEQFF	TGTGCCAGCAGCTTTCCAAAAAGCTCCTACAATGAGCAGTTCTTC	many	TRBJ2-1	-	TRBV5-5
CASSERGHPGQPQHF	TGTGCCAGCAGTGAAAGAGGGCACCCCGGGCAGCCCCAGCATTTT	-	TRBJ1-5	-	TRBV2
CASTRSGDSPLHF	TGTGCCAGCACCAGGTCAGGGGATTCACCCCTCCACTTT	few	TRBJ1-6	-	TRBV7-9
CASGTAIYNEQFF	TGTGCCAGTGGGACCGCAATATACAATGAGCAGTTCTTC	-	TRBJ2-1	-	TRBV14
CSATIPLASEQYF	TGCAGTGCCACAATCCCACTAGCATCCGAGCAGTACTTC	few	TRBJ2-7	-	TRBV20-1
CASSDPGLAGSETQYF	TGTGCCAGCAGTGATCCGGGACTAGCGGGGTCAGAGACCCAGTACTTC	-	TRBJ2-5	TRBD2	TRBV27
CSAIPPGEYGYTF	TGCAGTGCTATCCCACCAGGAGAATATGGCTACACCTTC	-	TRBJ1-2	-	TRBV20-1
CASSQPGQGLKTQYF	TGCGCCAGCAGCCAACCCGGACAGGGGTTGAAGACCCAGTACTTC	few	TRBJ2-5	TRBD1	TRBV4-1
CASSLQGAGANVLTF	TGTGCCAGCAGCCTACAGGGAGCTGGGGCCAACGTCCTGACTTTC	many	TRBJ2-6	-	TRBV5-1
CATGFPPGQGGTGALFF	TGTGCCACAGGCTTTCCCCCGGGACAGGGGGGCACCGGGGCGCTGTTTTTT	-	TRBJ2-2	TRBD1	TRBV10-3
CASSYFETQYF	TGTGCCAGCAGTTACTTCGAGACCCAGTACTTC	-	TRBJ2-5	-	TRBV6-6
CSVLGTAGNTIYF	TGCAGCGTCCTTGGGACAGCCGGAAACACCATATATTTT	-	TRBJ1-3	TRBD1	TRBV29-1
CASRAGTPNEQFF	TGTGCCAGCCGGGCAGGGACTCCCAATGAGCAGTTCTTC	few	TRBJ2-1	-	TRBV7-9
CASSESNQPQHF	TGTGCCAGCAGCGAGTCAAATCAGCCCCAGCATTTT	many	TRBJ1-5	-	TRBV7-2